This T cell receptor (beta chain) was sequenced during a study of T cell repertoires in cytomegalovirus infection. Turning to the study itself: It can be stated that public TCR beta signatures indicated CMV infection as well as a matching HLA type. Findings of the study overall: Identification of carriers of CMV plus the relevant HLA was achieved through cumulative public TCR beta family frequency. Ex vivo responses were dominated by HLA-C-restricted CMV-specific TCR beta clonotypes.

TCRdb passed the reads through MiXCR, listing each CDR3 protein once. The data contain approximately 290,000 distinct CDR3 sequences, roughly 23% of them singletons. Points on this clonotype: The antigen is undetermined.

The CDR3 totals 13 residues. Germline-derived CDR1 and CDR2 are SNHLY and FYNNEI. V dropped 11 bases and J dropped 6 bases, with 19 bases sitting between them. Material for sequencing was PBMCs. V gene TRBV2 combines with J gene TRBJ1-1, with a possible D match to TRBD1 (6 bases). The clonotype was recovered from a human donor in good health (CMV status not recorded). Some clones in this sample may be carry-over from other donors' samples. DNA for the CDR3: TGTGCCCGCAAACAGGGTAGGGGCTCTGAAGCTTTCTTT. Its protein is CARKQGRGSEAFF.